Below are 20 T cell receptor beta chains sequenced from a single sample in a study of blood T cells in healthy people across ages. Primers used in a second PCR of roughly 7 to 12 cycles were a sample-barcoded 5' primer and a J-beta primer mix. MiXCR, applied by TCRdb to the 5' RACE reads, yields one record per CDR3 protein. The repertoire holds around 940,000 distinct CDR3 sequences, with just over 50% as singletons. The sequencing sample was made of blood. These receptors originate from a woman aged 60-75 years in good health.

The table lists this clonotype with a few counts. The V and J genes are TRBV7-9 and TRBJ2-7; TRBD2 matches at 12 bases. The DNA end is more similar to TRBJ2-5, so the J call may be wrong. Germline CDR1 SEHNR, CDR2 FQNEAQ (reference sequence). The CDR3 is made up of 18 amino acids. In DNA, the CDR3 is TGTGCCAGCAGCCCCTACTTGCCTAGCGGGAGGGCCAGGGAGACCCAGTACTTC. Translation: CASSPYLPSGRARETQYF.

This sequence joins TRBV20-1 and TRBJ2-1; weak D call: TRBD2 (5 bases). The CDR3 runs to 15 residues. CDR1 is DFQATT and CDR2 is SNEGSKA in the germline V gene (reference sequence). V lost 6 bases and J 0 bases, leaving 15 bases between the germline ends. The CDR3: CSAPSPESSYNEQFF. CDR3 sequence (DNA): TGCAGTGCCCCTAGCCCCGAAAGCTCCTACAATGAGCAGTTCTTC.

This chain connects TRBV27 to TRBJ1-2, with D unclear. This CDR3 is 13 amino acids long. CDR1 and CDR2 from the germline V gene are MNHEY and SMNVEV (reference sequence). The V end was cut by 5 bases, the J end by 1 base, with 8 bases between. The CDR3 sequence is CASSQKYNYGYTF. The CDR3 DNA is TGTGCCAGCAGTCAAAAATATAACTATGGCTACACCTTC.

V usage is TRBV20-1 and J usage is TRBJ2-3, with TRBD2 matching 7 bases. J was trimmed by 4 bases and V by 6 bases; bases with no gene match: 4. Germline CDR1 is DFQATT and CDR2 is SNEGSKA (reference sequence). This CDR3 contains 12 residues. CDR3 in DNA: TGCAGTGCACGACTAGCCGCAGATACGCAGTATTTT. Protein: CSARLAADTQYF.

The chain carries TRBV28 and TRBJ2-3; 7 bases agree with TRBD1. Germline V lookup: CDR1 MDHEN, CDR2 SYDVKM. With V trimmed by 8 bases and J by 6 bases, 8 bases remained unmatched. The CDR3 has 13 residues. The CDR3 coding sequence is TGTGCCAGCTTACAGACAGGGTCGGATACGCAGTATTTT. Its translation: CASLQTGSDTQYF.

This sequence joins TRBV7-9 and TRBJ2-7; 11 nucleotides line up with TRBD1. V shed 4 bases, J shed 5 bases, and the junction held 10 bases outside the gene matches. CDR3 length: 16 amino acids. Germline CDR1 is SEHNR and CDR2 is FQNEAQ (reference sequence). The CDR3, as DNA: TGTGCCAGCAGCTCCAGCCGGGACAGGGGGTATAACGAGCAGTACTTC. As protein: CASSSSRDRGYNEQYF.

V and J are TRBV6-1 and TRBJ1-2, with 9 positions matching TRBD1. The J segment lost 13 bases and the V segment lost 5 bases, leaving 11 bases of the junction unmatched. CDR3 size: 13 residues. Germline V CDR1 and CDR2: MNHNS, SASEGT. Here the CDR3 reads CASSNPGQGSPTF. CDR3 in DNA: TGTGCCAGCAGTAACCCGGGACAGGGCTCTCCCACCTTC.

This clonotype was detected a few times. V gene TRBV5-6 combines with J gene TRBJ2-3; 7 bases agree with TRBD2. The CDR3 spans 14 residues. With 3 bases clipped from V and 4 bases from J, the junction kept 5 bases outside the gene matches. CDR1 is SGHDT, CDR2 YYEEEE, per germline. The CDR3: CASSWTSIADTQYF. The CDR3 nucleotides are TGTGCCAGCAGCTGGACTAGTATCGCAGATACGCAGTATTTT.

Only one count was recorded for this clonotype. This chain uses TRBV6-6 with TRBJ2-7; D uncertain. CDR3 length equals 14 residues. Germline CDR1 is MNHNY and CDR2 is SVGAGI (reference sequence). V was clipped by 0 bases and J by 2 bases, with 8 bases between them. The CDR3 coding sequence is TGTGCCAGCAGTTACTCGACACCGCCCTACGAGCAGTACTTC. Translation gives CASSYSTPPYEQYF.

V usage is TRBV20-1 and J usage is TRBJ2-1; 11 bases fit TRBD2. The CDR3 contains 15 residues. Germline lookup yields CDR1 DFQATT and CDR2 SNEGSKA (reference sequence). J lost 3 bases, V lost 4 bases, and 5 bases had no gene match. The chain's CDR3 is CSATQGLAGYNEQFF. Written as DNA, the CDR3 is TGCAGTGCTACGCAAGGACTAGCGGGCTACAATGAGCAGTTCTTC.

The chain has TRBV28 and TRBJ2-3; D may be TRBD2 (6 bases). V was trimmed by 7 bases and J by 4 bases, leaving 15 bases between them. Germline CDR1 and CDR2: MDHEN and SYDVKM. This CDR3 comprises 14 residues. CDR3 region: CASNTRDFADTQYF. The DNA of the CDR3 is TGTGCCAGCAATACCCGGGACTTCGCAGATACGCAGTATTTT.

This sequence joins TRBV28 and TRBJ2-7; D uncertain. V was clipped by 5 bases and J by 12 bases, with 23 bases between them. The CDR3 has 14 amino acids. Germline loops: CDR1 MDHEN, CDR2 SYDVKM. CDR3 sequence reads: CASSLTGPPLRVYF. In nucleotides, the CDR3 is TGTGCCAGCAGTCTGACCGGGCCCCCGCTCCGTGTGTACTTC.

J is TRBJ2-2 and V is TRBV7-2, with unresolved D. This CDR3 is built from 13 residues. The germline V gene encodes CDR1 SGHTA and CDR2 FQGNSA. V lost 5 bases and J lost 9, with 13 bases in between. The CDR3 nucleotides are TGTGCCAGCAGCCCCCTGTTAGTCCGGGAGCTGTTTTTT. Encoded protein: CASSPLLVRELFF.

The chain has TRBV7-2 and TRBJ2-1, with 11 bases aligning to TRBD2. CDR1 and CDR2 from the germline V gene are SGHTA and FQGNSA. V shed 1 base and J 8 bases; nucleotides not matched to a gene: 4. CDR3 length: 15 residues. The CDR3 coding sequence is TGTGCCAGCAGCTTAGTAGCGGGAGGGTTCGATGAGCAGTTCTTC. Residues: CASSLVAGGFDEQFF.

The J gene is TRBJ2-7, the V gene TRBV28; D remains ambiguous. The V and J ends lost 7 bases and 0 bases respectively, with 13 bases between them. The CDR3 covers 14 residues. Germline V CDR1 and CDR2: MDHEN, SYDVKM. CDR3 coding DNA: TGTGCCAGCACCCCGCGGTCACACTCCTACGAGCAGTACTTC. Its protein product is CASTPRSHSYEQYF.

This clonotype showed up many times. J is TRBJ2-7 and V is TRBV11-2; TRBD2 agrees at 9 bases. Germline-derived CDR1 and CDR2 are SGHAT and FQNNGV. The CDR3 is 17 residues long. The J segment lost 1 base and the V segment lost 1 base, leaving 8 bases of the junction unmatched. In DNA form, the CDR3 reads TGTGCCAGCAGCTTAGGTTGGGCTAGCGGGACTTCCTACGAGCAGTACTTC. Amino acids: CASSLGWASGTSYEQYF.

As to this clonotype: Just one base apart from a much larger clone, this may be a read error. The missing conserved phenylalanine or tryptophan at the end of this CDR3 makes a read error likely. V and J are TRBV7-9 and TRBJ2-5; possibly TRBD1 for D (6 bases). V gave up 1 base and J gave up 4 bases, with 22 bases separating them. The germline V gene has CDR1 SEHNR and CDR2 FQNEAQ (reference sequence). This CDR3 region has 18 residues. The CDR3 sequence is CASSLGGHTTLAAETQYL. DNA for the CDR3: TGTGCCAGCAGCTTAGGGGGGCACACTACTTTGGCGGCAGAGACCCAGTACCTC.

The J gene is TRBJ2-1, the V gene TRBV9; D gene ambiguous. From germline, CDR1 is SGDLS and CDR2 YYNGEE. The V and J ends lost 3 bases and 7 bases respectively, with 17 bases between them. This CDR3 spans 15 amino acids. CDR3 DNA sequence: TGTGCCAGCAGCGCGCTCCGGGTCTACCGGAATGAGCAGTTCTTC. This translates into CASSALRVYRNEQFF.

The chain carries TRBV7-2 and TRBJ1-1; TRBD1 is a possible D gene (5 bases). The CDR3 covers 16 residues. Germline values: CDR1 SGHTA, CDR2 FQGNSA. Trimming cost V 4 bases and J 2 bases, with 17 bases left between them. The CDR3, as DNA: TGTGCCAGCAGCTCTCGCTGGGGACTGGGCAACACTGAAGCTTTCTTT. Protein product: CASSSRWGLGNTEAFF.

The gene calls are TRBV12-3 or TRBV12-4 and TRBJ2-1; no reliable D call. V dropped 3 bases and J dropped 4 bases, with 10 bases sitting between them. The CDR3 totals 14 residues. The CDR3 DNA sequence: TGTGCCAGCAGTTTTAGGACCCCGTACAATGAGCAGTTCTTC. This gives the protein CASSFRTPYNEQFF.